These 21 T cell receptor beta chains share one sample of origin, sequenced in a study of blood T cell repertoires in COVID-19. The data were produced by immunoSEQ multiplex PCR, yet TCRdb's version contains in-frame clones alone and is incomplete. This table holds roughly 70,000 clones, 80% to 90% found once. Sequencing was done on a sample of peripheral blood. These receptors were collected from a woman over 75 with active COVID-19.

This chain joins TRBV28 and TRBJ1-2; D not resolved. Per the germline V gene, CDR1 is MDHEN and CDR2 is SYDVKM. The CDR3 loop spans 14 amino acids. V was shortened by 6 bases and J by 5 bases, with 16 bases between the two germline ends. The CDR3 DNA follows: TGTGCCAGCAGCGCGGGCTGGCGTCTGTATGGCTACACCTTC. Amino acid sequence: CASSAGWRLYGYTF.

The chain uses TRBV7-2 and TRBJ2-7, with D possibly TRBD2 on 5 matching bases. CDR3 size: 13 residues. Deletions cut 1 base from V and 3 bases from J, with 7 bases between. Per the germline V gene, CDR1 is SGHTA and CDR2 is FQGNSA. The CDR3, as DNA: TGTGCCAGCAGCTTAGTAGCGTACTACGAGCAGTACTTC. Translation: CASSLVAYYEQYF.

V gene TRBV9 combines with J gene TRBJ2-2, with D tentatively TRBD1 (6 bases). The germline V gene encodes CDR1 SGDLS and CDR2 YYNGEE. Trimming removed 2 bases from V and 6 bases from J, with 11 bases in between. This CDR3 has 14 amino acids. DNA for the CDR3: TGTGCCAGCAGCGTGTGGGGGCTCTCCGGGGAGCTGTTTTTT. Amino acids: CASSVWGLSGELFF.

The chain has TRBV29-1 and TRBJ2-3; TRBD2 matches at 7 bases. The CDR3 has 16 residues. The germline V gene encodes CDR1 SQVTM and CDR2 ANQGSEA. V was pared by 4 bases and J by 2 bases, with 12 bases of the junction left unmatched. The CDR3 loop reads CSVVGAREGPTDTQYF. In nucleotides, the CDR3 is TGCAGCGTTGTGGGTGCGAGGGAGGGACCCACAGATACGCAGTATTTT.

V usage is TRBV3-1 (or the pseudogene TRBV3-2) and J usage is TRBJ1-4; D call uncertain. Trimming took 1 base from V and 3 from J, leaving 12 bases between them. Germline CDR1 reads LGHDT; CDR2 reads YNNKEL (reference sequence). This CDR3 has 16 amino acids. CDR3 coding DNA: TGTGCCAGCAGCCAAGCATTCTCGGGAGCTAATGAAAAACTGTTTTTT. Amino acids: CASSQAFSGANEKLFF.

The genes are TRBV5-5 and TRBJ1-1; maybe TRBD1 (5 bases). The CDR3 is 13 residues long. Per germline, CDR1 SGHKS and CDR2 YYEKEE (reference sequence). Trimming removed 1 base from V and 1 base from J, with 5 bases in between. CDR3 residues: CASSLTGNTEAFF. The CDR3 DNA sequence: TGTGCCAGCAGCTTGACAGGGAACACTGAAGCTTTCTTT.

The chain joins TRBV30 to TRBJ2-5; D remains ambiguous. CDR3 length equals 15 residues. Trimming stripped 4 bases from V and 6 bases from J, with 21 bases between. Germline V CDR1 and CDR2: GTSNPN, SVGIG (reference sequence). The CDR3: CAWTTLRGPTQTQYF. DNA for the CDR3: TGTGCCTGGACAACACTGCGCGGTCCAACTCAGACCCAGTACTTC.

The chain couples TRBV6-5 to TRBJ2-2; D gene ambiguous. CDR1 is MNHEY, CDR2 SVGAGI, per germline. Trimming removed 5 bases from V and 7 bases from J, with 8 bases in between. The CDR3 has 12 residues. CDR3 in amino acids: CASSTNNGELFF. CDR3 DNA: TGTGCCAGCAGTACAAATAACGGGGAGCTGTTTTTT.

The V call is TRBV9, the J call TRBJ2-2; TRBD1 might be the D (5 bases). The CDR3 is 14 amino acids. The V gene's germline CDR1 is SGDLS and CDR2 YYNGEE. With 4 bases removed from V and 6 bases from J, the gap between germline ends came to 13 bases. CDR3 in amino acids: CASSSPPGPGELFF. In nucleotides, the CDR3 is TGTGCCAGCAGCTCACCCCCAGGGCCCGGGGAGCTGTTTTTT.

This clone has only one observation. V usage is TRBV5-8 and J usage is TRBJ1-1; TRBD1 matches at 7 bases. The V gene's germline CDR1 is SGHTS and CDR2 YDEGEE. The junction had 16 bases not matched to a gene; V was cut back by 4 bases and J by 4 bases. The CDR3 is made up of 17 amino acids. The CDR3 region is CASSRQGQQTMGTEAFF. The CDR3 DNA reads TGTGCCAGCAGCCGTCAGGGACAGCAAACCATGGGCACTGAAGCTTTCTTT.

The chain couples TRBV28 to TRBJ1-4, with 7 bases identical to TRBD1. The CDR3 is made up of 15 amino acids. Unmatched junction bases numbered 10, after V lost 5 bases and J lost 7 bases. Germline V gene data show CDR1 as MDHEN and CDR2 as SYDVKM. This CDR3 reads CASSTLTGDVEKLFF. The CDR3, as DNA: TGTGCCAGCAGTACCCTAACAGGGGATGTTGAAAAACTGTTTTTT.

For the CDR3, the DNA is TGCAGCGTTGAGGGACTAGCGGGAAGAGAGACCCAGTACTTC. As protein: CSVEGLAGRETQYF. The chain couples TRBV29-1 to TRBJ2-5; 13 nucleotides match TRBD2. CDR1 is SQVTM and CDR2 is ANQGSEA in the germline V gene. V was clipped by 3 bases and J by 4 bases; unmatched bases: 2. This CDR3 region has 14 residues.

V and J are TRBV5-1 and TRBJ1-4; 10 nucleotides align to TRBD1. With 0 bases clipped from V and 7 bases from J, the junction kept 3 bases outside the gene matches. CDR1 SGHRS and CDR2 YFSETQ come from the germline V gene. The CDR3 loop spans 15 amino acids. Here the CDR3 DNA reads TGCGCCAGCAGCTTGGGGACAGGGGGTTTTGAAAAACTGTTTTTT. The encoded protein is CASSLGTGGFEKLFF.

This rearrangement joins TRBV9 to TRBJ2-3; 10 bases line up with TRBD2. This CDR3 region has 16 residues. In germline, CDR1 is SGDLS, CDR2 YYNGEE. V lost 5 bases, J lost 4 bases, and 10 bases stayed unmatched. The CDR3 sequence: CASSLGGLAVADTQYF. In DNA, the CDR3 is TGTGCCAGCAGTTTGGGAGGACTAGCGGTGGCAGATACGCAGTATTTT.

This chain connects TRBV27 to TRBJ1-6; the match to TRBD1 covers 7 bases. This CDR3 has 16 amino acids. Germline CDR1 MNHEY, CDR2 SMNVEV (reference sequence). With 5 bases clipped from V and 7 bases from J, the junction kept 11 bases outside the gene matches. The DNA for the CDR3 is TGTGCCAGCAGTCTATTAGGGGGCATAGGGAATTCACCCCTCCACTTT. Protein product: CASSLLGGIGNSPLHF.

This sequence joins TRBV4-1 and TRBJ2-3, with 10 bases aligning to TRBD2. Per the germline V gene, CDR1 is MGHRA and CDR2 is YSYEKL. The V segment lost 0 bases and the J segment 6 bases; nucleotides outside the gene matches: 9. The CDR3 has 17 residues. CDR3 DNA: TGCGCCAGCAGCCAAGAGGATGGTCTAGCGGGAGATGATACGCAGTATTTT. Protein product: CASSQEDGLAGDDTQYF.

This CDR3 reads CASSAHREGAEAFF. CDR3 DNA sequence: TGTGCCAGCAGTGCCCACAGGGAAGGAGCTGAAGCTTTCTTT. V gene TRBV27 combines with J gene TRBJ1-1; possible D gene TRBD1, 6 bases. Germline loops: CDR1 MNHEY, CDR2 SMNVEV (reference sequence). The CDR3 is 14 amino acids. The V gene lost 5 bases and the J gene lost 6 bases, with 16 bases spanning the gap.

This chain uses TRBV27 with TRBJ2-7; tentatively, D is TRBD2 (5 bases). Germline CDR1 MNHEY, CDR2 SMNVEV (reference sequence). This CDR3 has 15 residues. V was shortened by 3 bases and J by 2 bases, with 14 bases between the two germline ends. CDR3: CASSLTPGGPYEQYF. The CDR3 DNA follows: TGTGCCAGCAGTTTGACTCCCGGCGGGCCCTACGAGCAGTACTTC.

The chain couples TRBV5-1 to TRBJ2-1, with 8 positions matching TRBD2. This CDR3 is built from 16 residues. The germline CDR1 and CDR2 sequences are SGHRS and YFSETQ. J lost 5 bases, V lost 3 bases, and 10 bases had no gene match. CDR3 sequence reads: CASSYPGSGGNNEQFF. The CDR3, as DNA: TGCGCCAGCAGCTACCCGGGGAGCGGGGGAAACAATGAGCAGTTCTTC. The full variable domain, completed using reference TRBV5-1 and TRBJ2-1, is KAGVTQTPRYLIKTRGQQVTLSCSPISGHRSVSWYQQTPGQGLQFLFEYFSETQRNKGNFPGRFSGRQFSNSRSEMNVSTLELGDSALYLCASSYPGSGGNNEQFFGPGTRLTVL.

The chain uses TRBV5-1 and TRBJ2-5; a weak D match, TRBD2 (6 bases). V was clipped by 2 bases and J by 6 bases, with 14 bases between them. The germline CDR1 and CDR2 sequences are SGHRS and YFSETQ. The CDR3 extends over 14 amino acids. The CDR3 sequence: CASSFGGGEQTQYF. In nucleotides, the CDR3 is TGCGCCAGCAGCTTTGGGGGAGGCGAACAGACCCAGTACTTC.

In its sample, this clone was seen a few times. The rearrangement links TRBV2 to TRBJ1-2; 8 nucleotides align to TRBD1. Germline trimming cut 8 bases from V and 4 bases from J; bases unmatched to any gene: 6. The CDR3 extends over 13 amino acids. CDR1 is SNHLY, CDR2 FYNNEI, per germline. The CDR3 sequence is CASGWTGSYGYTF. The CDR3 coding sequence is TGTGCCAGCGGTTGGACAGGGAGCTATGGCTACACCTTC.